Listed below are T cell receptor beta chains from one sample, sequenced in a study of blood T cells in healthy people across ages. TCRdb reanalysed the 5' RACE reads using MiXCR and keeps one entry per CDR3 protein. The data contain about 970,000 distinct CDR3 sequences, 51% of them singletons. Sample: blood. Receptors were obtained from a woman in her fifties or sixties in good health. The CDR3 runs from the conserved cysteine through the conserved F or W. A D gene is named only where the DNA matches it firmly. Expanded clones get a size class; other rows say once, few or many, or leave the size out.

TRBV12-3/TRBV12-4	TRBD2	TRBJ2-5	.	TGTGCCAGCAGTTCGGGAGGGTCCATAGAGACCCAGTACTTC	CASSSGGSIETQYF
TRBV5-1	.	TRBJ2-7	.	TGCACTCCCCCCTACGAGCAGTACTTC	CTPPYEQYF
TRBV10-3	TRBD2	TRBJ2-3	few	TGTGCCATCAGCCCGGGGGGGCGCACAGATACGCAGTATTTT	CAISPGGRTDTQYF
TRBV6-5	.	TRBJ1-4	.	TGTGCCAGCAGACGTCTCCCGCCTGAGGCTAATGAAAAACTGTTTTTT	CASRRLPPEANEKLFF
TRBV6-5	.	TRBJ2-3	many	TGTGCCAGCAGTTTCGGGTCCCGCAGAGATACGCAGTATTTT	CASSFGSRRDTQYF
TRBV12-3/TRBV12-4	TRBD2	TRBJ2-3	.	TGTGCCAGCAGTTTGGTACGAGCGGGAGCGGATACGCAGTATTTT	CASSLVRAGADTQYF
TRBV12-3/TRBV12-4	.	TRBJ1-1	few	TGTGCCAGCAGCTTAGTGACAGGAGGTTTGGACACTGAAGCTTTCTTT	CASSLVTGGLDTEAFF
TRBV5-6	TRBD2	TRBJ2-3	few	TGTGCCAGCAGCTATAGGACTAGCGCGACAGATACGCAGTATTTT	CASSYRTSATDTQYF
TRBV15	.	TRBJ2-1	.	TGTGCCACCAGCAGAGAGTACAGCGGCCAAGGCTATGAGCAGTTCTTC	CATSREYSGQGYEQFF
TRBV7-6	.	TRBJ2-6	few	TGTGCCAGCAGCCCCGAGGTTTTTGGGGCCAACGTCCTGACTTTC	CASSPEVFGANVLTF
TRBV6-6	.	TRBJ1-1	few	TGTGCCCACAAGGTAGAGAACACTGAAGCTTTCTTT	CAHKVENTEAFF
TRBV28	.	TRBJ1-2	.	TGTGCCAGCAGTTTATCGGATCGGATAGTCTATGGCTACACCTTC	CASSLSDRIVYGYTF
TRBV28	TRBD1	TRBJ2-7	few	TGTGCCAGCAGCCGGACAGGGGGGGACTACGAGCAGTACTTC	CASSRTGGDYEQYF
TRBV18	.	TRBJ2-7	.	TGTGCCAGCTCCCCACGGAGGGAGCAATCCTACGAGCAGTACTTC	CASSPRREQSYEQYF
TRBV30	TRBD2	TRBJ2-7	.	TGTGCCTGGAGTCAACTAGCGGGAGGTACCTACGAGCAGTACTTC	CAWSQLAGGTYEQYF
TRBV6-2/TRBV6-3	.	TRBJ2-5	.	TGTGCCAGCAGTTACTCAAAACGATGGAGTAGGCAAGAGACCCAGTACTTC	CASSYSKRWSRQETQYF
TRBV7-6	.	TRBJ2-5	.	TGTGCCAGCAGCAGAGATTGGGGAGAAGAGACCCAGTACTTC	CASSRDWGEETQYF
TRBV20-1	.	TRBJ2-1	.	TGCAGTGTCTGGGGGGGGACATCCTCCTACAATGAGCAGTTCTTC	CSVWGGTSSYNEQFF